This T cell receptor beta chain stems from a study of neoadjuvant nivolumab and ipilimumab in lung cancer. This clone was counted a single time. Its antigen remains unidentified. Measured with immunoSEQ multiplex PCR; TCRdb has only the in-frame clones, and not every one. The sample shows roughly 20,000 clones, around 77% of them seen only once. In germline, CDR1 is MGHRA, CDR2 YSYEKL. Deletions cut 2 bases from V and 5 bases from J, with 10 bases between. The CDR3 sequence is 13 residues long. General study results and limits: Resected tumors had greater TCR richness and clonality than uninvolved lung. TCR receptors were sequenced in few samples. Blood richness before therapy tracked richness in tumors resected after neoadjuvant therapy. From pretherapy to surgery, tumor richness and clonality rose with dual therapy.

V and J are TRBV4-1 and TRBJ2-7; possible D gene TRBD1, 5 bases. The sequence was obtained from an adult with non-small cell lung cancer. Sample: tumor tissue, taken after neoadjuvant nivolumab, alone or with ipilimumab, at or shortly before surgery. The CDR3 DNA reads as TGCGCCAGCAGCCAAATCCCAGGGAACGAGCAGTACTTC. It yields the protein CASSQIPGNEQYF.